This T cell receptor (beta chain) originates from a study of beta chain features in type 1 diabetes. Study outcomes and limitations: Moderate but significant shortening of TCRB CDR3s was recorded in all four CD4+ subsets from Type 1 diabetes patients. For patients and controls alike, PCR might favor shorter templates to the same degree.

Germline V lookup: CDR1 MGHRA, CDR2 YSYEKL. The CDR3 sequence is 15 residues long. V was clipped by 6 bases and J by 6 bases; unmatched bases: 9. CD4+ naive, central memory, regulatory and stem cell-like memory cells were sorted via CD45RO/CCR7/CD25/CD127/CD95/CD27. Concerning this clone: The antigen is unknown.

The isolated RNA, all of it, was reverse transcribed, so expressed TCRB transcripts were what got sequenced. Clones were read by immunoSEQ multiplex PCR, and TCRdb kept only the in-frame ones, dropping some. The data hold roughly 160,000 clones, with around 7.8% observed a single time. This receptor was taken from a woman aged 40 to 50 with type 1 diabetes. The V gene is TRBV4-1, the J gene TRBJ1-5; 9 nucleotides line up with TRBD1. Sequenced input: central memory CD4+ T cells from blood. For the CDR3, the DNA is TGCGCCAGCAGTATGGGACAGGGATTCACTCAGCCCCAGCATTTT. Encoded protein: CASSMGQGFTQPQHF.